This TCR beta chain appears in the sequencing data of a study of OX40 agonist ivuxolimab in advanced cancers. In the study overall: Participants averaged approximately 60 years of age (range roughly 23 to 90) and were approximately 81% male. Enrollees could have had prior anti-PD-1, anti-PD-L1 or anti-CTLA-4 therapy, which 35% to 40% had received. Study results and caveats: There was clonal expansion of CD4+ and CD8+ blood T cells by week 6 at 0.1 to 3.0 mg/kg.

The CDR3 sequence is 10 residues long. Germline V lookup: CDR1 MDHEN, CDR2 SYDVKM. V lost 10 bases to trimming and J lost 3 bases, with 7 bases between them. The assay was immunoSEQ multiplex PCR, and TCRdb's table has in-frame clones only and misses some. Among about 110,000 clones, over 85% were seen once, and the ten largest hold 0.27%. A word on this clone: What it binds is not known.

This TCR was sampled from an adult with an advanced solid tumor such as melanoma, head and neck, liver or kidney cancer. The material sequenced was CD4+ or CD8+ T cells sorted from blood, taken in a trial of the OX40 agonist ivuxolimab. V and J are TRBV28 and TRBJ2-7; unclear D gene. CDR3 sequence: CATYLYEQYF. CDR3 nucleotide sequence: TGTGCCACCTACCTCTACGAGCAGTACTTC.